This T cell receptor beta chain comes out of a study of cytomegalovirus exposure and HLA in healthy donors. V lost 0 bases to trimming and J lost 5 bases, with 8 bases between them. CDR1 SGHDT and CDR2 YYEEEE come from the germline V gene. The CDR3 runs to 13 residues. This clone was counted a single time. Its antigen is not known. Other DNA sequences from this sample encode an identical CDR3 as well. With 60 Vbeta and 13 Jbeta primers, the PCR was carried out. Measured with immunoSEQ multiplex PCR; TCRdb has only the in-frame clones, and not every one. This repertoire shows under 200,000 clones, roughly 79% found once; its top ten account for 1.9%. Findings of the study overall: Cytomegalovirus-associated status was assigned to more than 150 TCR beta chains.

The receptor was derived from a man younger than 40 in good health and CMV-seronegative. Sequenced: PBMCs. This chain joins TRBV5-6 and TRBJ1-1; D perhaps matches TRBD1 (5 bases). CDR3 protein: CASSLVRGTEAFF. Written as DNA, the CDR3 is TGTGCCAGCAGCTTGGTTAGGGGAACTGAAGCTTTCTTT.